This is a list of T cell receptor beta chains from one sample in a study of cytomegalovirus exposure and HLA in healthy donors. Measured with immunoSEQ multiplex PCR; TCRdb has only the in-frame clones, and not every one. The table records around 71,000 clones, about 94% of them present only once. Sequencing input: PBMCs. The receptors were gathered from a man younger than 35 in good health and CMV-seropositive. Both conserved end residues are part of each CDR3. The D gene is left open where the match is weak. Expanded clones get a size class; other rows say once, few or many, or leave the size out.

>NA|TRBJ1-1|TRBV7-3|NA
CASSLRADTEAFF
TGTGCCAGCAGCTTAAGGGCAGACACTGAAGCTTTCTTT
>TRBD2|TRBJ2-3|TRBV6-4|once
CASSLAGGSTDTQYF
TGTGCCAGCAGTCTCGCGGGGGGGAGCACAGATACGCAGTATTTT
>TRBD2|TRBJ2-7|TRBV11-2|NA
CASSLDGSGGAAYEQYF
TGTGCCAGCAGCTTAGACGGAAGCGGGGGGGCTGCCTACGAGCAGTACTTC
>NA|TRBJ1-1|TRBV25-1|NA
CASSETVRGPDTEAFF
TGTGCCAGCAGTGAAACGGTAAGGGGCCCGGACACTGAAGCTTTCTTT
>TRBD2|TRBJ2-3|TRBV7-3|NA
CASSRGSLLSDTQYF
TGTGCCAGCAGCCGCGGGAGTCTACTTTCAGATACGCAGTATTTT
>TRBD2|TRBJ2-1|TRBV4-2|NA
CASSQEPTSGYNEQFF
TGTGCCAGCAGCCAAGAACCCACTAGCGGTTACAATGAGCAGTTCTTC
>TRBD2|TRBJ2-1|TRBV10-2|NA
CASTYQTGGPSNEQFF
TGCGCCAGCACATACCAGACGGGAGGGCCTAGCAATGAGCAGTTCTTC
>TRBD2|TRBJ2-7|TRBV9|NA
CASSVGPSGIRYEQYF
TGTGCCAGCAGCGTAGGCCCTAGCGGGATTCGCTACGAGCAGTACTTC
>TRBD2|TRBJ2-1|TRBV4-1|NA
CASSQDAAASGTYNEQFF
TGCGCCAGCAGCCAAGATGCGGCGGCTAGCGGCACATACAATGAGCAGTTCTTC
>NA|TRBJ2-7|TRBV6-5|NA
CASSTTQGIWEQYF
TGTGCCAGCAGTACAACGCAGGGAATATGGGAGCAGTACTTC
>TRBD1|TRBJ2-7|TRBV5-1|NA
CASSPYRDSDRGNEQYF
TGCGCCAGCAGCCCATACCGGGACAGCGACCGGGGCAACGAGCAGTACTTC
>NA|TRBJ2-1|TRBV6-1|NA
CASSETDYNEQFF
TGTGCCAGCAGTGAAACAGATTACAATGAGCAGTTCTTC
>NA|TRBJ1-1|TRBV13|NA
CASSLEGVGTEAFF
TGTGCCAGCAGTCTTGAGGGGGTAGGGACTGAAGCTTTCTTT
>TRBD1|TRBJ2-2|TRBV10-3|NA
CAISGGQGAGGELFF
TGTGCCATCAGTGGTGGACAGGGGGCGGGCGGGGAGCTGTTTTTT
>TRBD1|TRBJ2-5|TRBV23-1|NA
CASSPNCLDRAGETQYF
TGCGCCAGCAGTCCCAATTGCCTAGACAGGGCCGGAGAGACCCAGTACTTC
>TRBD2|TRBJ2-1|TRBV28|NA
CATLGASGPYNEQFF
TGTGCCACCCTTGGGGCTAGCGGACCCTACAATGAGCAGTTCTTC
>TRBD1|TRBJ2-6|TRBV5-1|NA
CASSFWAGGTGGSGANVLTF
TGCGCCAGCAGCTTCTGGGCCGGGGGGACAGGGGGTTCAGGGGCCAACGTCCTGACTTTC
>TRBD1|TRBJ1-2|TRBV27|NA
CASRRTGSNYGYTF
TGTGCCAGCAGGAGGACAGGAAGTAACTATGGCTACACCTTC
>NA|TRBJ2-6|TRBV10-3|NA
CAISDPRQGGSGANVLTF
TGTGCCATCAGTGACCCCAGGCAGGGTGGCTCTGGGGCCAACGTCCTGACTTTC
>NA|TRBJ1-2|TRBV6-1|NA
CASSEWSGQVYGYTF
TGTGCCAGCAGTGAATGGTCGGGACAAGTCTATGGCTACACCTTC
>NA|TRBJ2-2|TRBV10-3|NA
CAISDGQGPGELFF
TGTGCCATCAGTGACGGGCAGGGGCCCGGGGAGCTGTTTTTT
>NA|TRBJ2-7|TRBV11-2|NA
CASSSSYHEQYF
TGTGCCAGCAGCTCCTCGTATCACGAGCAGTACTTC
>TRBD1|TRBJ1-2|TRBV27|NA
CASSPDRVVGGYTF
TGTGCCAGCAGTCCCGACAGGGTCGTGGGTGGCTACACCTTC
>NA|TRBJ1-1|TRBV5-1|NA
CASSSARTELNTEAFF
TGCGCCAGCAGCTCTGCCCGGACAGAGCTGAACACTGAAGCTTTCTTT
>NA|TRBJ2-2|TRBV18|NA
CASSPGGTGELFF
TGTGCCAGCTCACCAGGGGGGACCGGGGAGCTGTTTTTT
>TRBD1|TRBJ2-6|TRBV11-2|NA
CASSRSPGGRGANVLTF
TGTGCCAGCAGCCGATCGCCAGGGGGTAGGGGGGCCAACGTCCTGACTTTC
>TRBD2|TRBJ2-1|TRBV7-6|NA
CASSLGGSEQFF
TGTGCCAGCAGCTTAGGCGGGAGTGAGCAGTTCTTC
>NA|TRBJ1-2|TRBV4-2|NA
CASSQARGYGYTF
TGTGCCAGCAGCCAGGCGCGGGGCTATGGCTACACCTTC
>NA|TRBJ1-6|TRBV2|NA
CASSYENSPLHF
TGTGCCAGCAGCTATGAGAATTCACCCCTCCACTTT
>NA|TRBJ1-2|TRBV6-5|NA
CASSQGIYYGYTF
TGTGCCAGCAGTCAGGGGATCTATTATGGCTACACCTTC
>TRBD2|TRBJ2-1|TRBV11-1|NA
CASSYTSGPLTDPYNEQFF
TGTGCCAGCAGCTATACTAGCGGCCCCCTTACAGATCCCTACAATGAGCAGTTCTTC
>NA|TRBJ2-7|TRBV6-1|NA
CASSHMTDTYEQYF
TGTGCCAGCAGTCACATGACAGATACCTACGAGCAGTACTTC
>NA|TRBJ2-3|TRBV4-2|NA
CASSHRELSDTQYF
TGTGCCAGCAGCCATCGGGAGTTATCCGATACGCAGTATTTT
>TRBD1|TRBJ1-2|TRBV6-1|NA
CASSWTGGQVAGF
TGTGCCAGCAGTTGGACAGGGGGTCAGGTCGCGGGCTTC
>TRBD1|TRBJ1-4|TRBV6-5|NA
CASSYRTGEKLFF
TGTGCCAGCAGTTACAGGACAGGGGAAAAACTGTTTTTT
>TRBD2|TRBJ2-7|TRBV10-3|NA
CATKGVGGDEQYF
TGTGCCACCAAAGGGGTTGGGGGGGACGAGCAGTACTTC
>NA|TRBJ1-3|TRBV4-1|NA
CASSRMGEGNSGNTIYF
TGCGCCAGCAGCCGAATGGGTGAGGGCAACTCTGGAAACACCATATATTTT
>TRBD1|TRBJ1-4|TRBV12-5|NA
CASAFGTGREKLFF
TGTGCTAGTGCCTTTGGGACAGGGAGGGAAAAACTGTTTTTT
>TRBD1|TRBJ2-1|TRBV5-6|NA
CASSFGDREDEQFF
TGTGCCAGCAGCTTTGGGGACAGGGAGGACGAGCAGTTCTTC
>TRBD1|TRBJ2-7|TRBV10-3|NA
CATGTGDYEQYF
TGTGCCACCGGGACAGGGGACTACGAGCAGTACTTC
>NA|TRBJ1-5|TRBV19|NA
CASSIITGDQPQHF
TGTGCCAGTAGTATAATCACAGGCGATCAGCCCCAGCATTTT
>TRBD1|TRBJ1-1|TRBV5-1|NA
CASSRPDRKDEAFF
TGCGCCAGCAGCAGACCGGACAGGAAGGATGAAGCTTTCTTT
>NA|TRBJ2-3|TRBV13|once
CASSGRPSGTDTQYF
TGTGCCAGCTCAGGGAGGCCTAGCGGCACAGATACGCAGTATTTT
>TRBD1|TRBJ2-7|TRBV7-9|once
CASSSGQDSYEQYF
TGTGCCAGCAGTTCGGGACAGGACTCCTACGAGCAGTACTTC
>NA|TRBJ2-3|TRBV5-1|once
CASDLAGQGTDTQYF
TGCGCCAGCGACCTAGCGGGACAGGGCACAGATACGCAGTATTTT
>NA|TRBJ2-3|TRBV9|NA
CASSTRQAVDTQYF
TGTGCCAGCAGCACCCGACAGGCCGTAGATACGCAGTATTTT
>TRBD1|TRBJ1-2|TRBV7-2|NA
CASSPSRDRERRYGYTF
TGTGCCAGCAGCCCGAGCCGGGACAGGGAGCGCCGCTATGGCTACACCTTC
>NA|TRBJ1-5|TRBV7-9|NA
CASSPGYSNQPQHF
TGTGCCAGCAGCCCAGGGTATAGCAATCAGCCCCAGCATTTT
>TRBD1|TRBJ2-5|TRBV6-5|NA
CASSNRDRGETQYF
TGTGCCAGCAGTAACCGGGACAGGGGAGAGACCCAGTACTTC
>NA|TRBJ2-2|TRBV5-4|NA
CASSSEVANTGELFF
TGTGCCAGCAGTTCTGAGGTGGCGAACACCGGGGAGCTGTTTTTT
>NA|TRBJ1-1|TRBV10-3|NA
CAISETLGTEAFF
TGTGCCATCAGTGAGACTCTCGGGACTGAAGCTTTCTTT
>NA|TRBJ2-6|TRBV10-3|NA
CAIAGSGANVLTF
TGTGCCATCGCCGGCTCTGGGGCCAACGTCCTGACTTTC
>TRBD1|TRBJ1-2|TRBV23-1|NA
CASSSHIGRLTHRGNGYTF
TGCGCCAGCAGTTCCCACATTGGGCGTCTAACTCACAGGGGAAATGGCTACACCTTC
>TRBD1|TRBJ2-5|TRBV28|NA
CASSGTGGTQETQYF
TGTGCCAGCAGTGGGACAGGGGGGACGCAAGAGACCCAGTACTTC
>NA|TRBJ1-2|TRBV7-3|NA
CASSPGAQGSGYTF
TGTGCCAGCAGCCCCGGGGCACAGGGCAGCGGCTACACCTTC